This T cell receptor (beta chain) was sequenced in a study of technical replicates of blood from a few donors. Germline V gene data show CDR1 as SEHNR and CDR2 as FQNEAQ (reference sequence). The CDR3 spans 15 residues. Clones were read by immunoSEQ multiplex PCR, and TCRdb kept only the in-frame ones, dropping some. The repertoire includes approximately 70,000 clones, 80% to 95% of them detected once, and approximately 0.34% sits in the top ten. Points on this clone: One junction end disagrees with the germline gene, perhaps due to a read error.

The sequenced material came from T cells isolated from PBMCs. The receptor was isolated from a human donor in good health. The V gene is TRBV7-9, the J gene TRBJ1-2; 10 positions match TRBD1. The CDR3 region is CASSPRDRGGYGYIF. Written as DNA, the CDR3 is TGTGCCAGCAGCCCCCGGGACAGGGGAGGCTATGGCTACATCTTC.